This entry lists 11 T cell receptor beta chains sequenced from one sample in a study of blood T cell repertoires in COVID-19. Clones were sequenced by immunoSEQ multiplex PCR, and TCRdb holds only the in-frame ones, with some missing. The sample carries around 240,000 clones, roughly 88% recorded once. The sequencing sample was made of peripheral blood. The receptors originated from a woman aged 40 to 50 who had recovered from COVID-19.

This clone was detected a few times. V and J are TRBV6-4 and TRBJ2-3; D not certain. The CDR3 spans 14 residues. Between the trimmed V and J ends, which lost 3 bases and 4 bases, there was a span of 11 bases. Germline assignment: CDR1 MRHNA and CDR2 SNTAGT. CDR3 residues: CASSENRGADTQYF. CDR3 DNA: TGTGCCAGCAGTGAAAATCGTGGAGCAGATACGCAGTATTTT.

The chain couples TRBV5-1 to TRBJ1-1; TRBD1 matches at 9 bases. This CDR3 has 15 residues. V gave up 3 bases and J gave up 4 bases; unmatched junction bases: 7. Per germline, CDR1 SGHRS and CDR2 YFSETQ. The CDR3 protein is CASSWTGTGSTEAFF. The CDR3 nucleotides read TGCGCCAGCAGCTGGACCGGGACAGGGAGCACTGAAGCTTTCTTT.

The J gene is TRBJ2-2, the V gene TRBV24-1; tentatively, D is TRBD2 (6 bases). This CDR3 is 14 amino acids long. Germline lookup yields CDR1 KGHDR and CDR2 SFDVKD. Trimming cost V 6 bases and J 3 bases, with 10 bases left between them. In DNA, the CDR3 is TGTGCCACCAGTTCGGGGGTAGACACCGGGGAGCTGTTTTTT. Translation: CATSSGVDTGELFF.

The chain has TRBV7-2 and TRBJ1-6; 7 bases fit TRBD1. Looked up from germline, CDR1 is SGHTA and CDR2 is FQGNSA. V shed 2 bases and J 10 bases; nucleotides not matched to a gene: 8. The CDR3 runs to 15 residues. In nucleotides, the CDR3 is TGTGCCAGCAGCTTAAGTTCGGGAGGGGGCTCACCCCTCCACTTT. As protein: CASSLSSGGGSPLHF.

The V and J genes are TRBV5-4 and TRBJ1-2; 7 bases are a match to TRBD1. This CDR3 has 14 amino acids. Losses at the gene ends were 4 bases for V and 2 bases for J; bases not matched to a gene: 5. Per the germline V gene, CDR1 is SGHNT and CDR2 is YYREEE (reference sequence). The chain's CDR3 is CASSEGGQNYGYTF. The CDR3 region has the DNA TGTGCCAGCAGCGAGGGGGGACAGAACTATGGCTACACCTTC.

V gene TRBV30 combines with J gene TRBJ2-3; D is unclear. The germline gives CDR1 GTSNPN, CDR2 SVGIG (reference sequence). V was shortened by 0 bases and J by 3 bases, with 10 bases between the two germline ends. The CDR3 has 14 amino acids. CDR3 in DNA: TGTGCCTGGAGTGTAGTTAGCAAGACAGATACGCAGTATTTT. Its translation is CAWSVVSKTDTQYF. The whole variable domain, remainder taken from reference TRBV30 and TRBJ2-3, is SQTIHQWPATLVQPVGSPLSLECTVEGTSNPNLYWYRQAAGRGLQLLFYSVGIGQISSEVPQNLSASRPQDRQFILSSKKLLLSDSGFYLCAWSVVSKTDTQYFGPGTRLTVL.

This clone was found a few times. V and J are TRBV6-1 and TRBJ1-6; TRBD1 matches 8 bases. Looked up from germline, CDR1 is MNHNS and CDR2 is SASEGT. CDR3 length: 14 amino acids. The V gene end was trimmed by 2 bases and the J gene end by 8 bases; junction bases not matched to a gene: 2. CDR3 amino acids: CASSEQGAYSPLHF. The CDR3, as DNA: TGTGCCAGCAGTGAACAGGGGGCATATTCACCCCTCCACTTT.

This clone was detected only a few times. CDR3 coding DNA: TGTGCCAGCAGACCTCAGGGCCCGAACACTGAAGCTTTCTTT. Translated, it gives CASRPQGPNTEAFF. The chain employs TRBV6-5 and TRBJ1-1; D is possibly TRBD1 (5 bases). Germline V gene sequence: CDR1 MNHEY, CDR2 SVGAGI. The CDR3 is made up of 14 amino acids. With 6 bases removed from V and 1 base from J, the gap between germline ends came to 12 bases.

Turning to this clone: Other nucleotide sequences in the sample specify the same CDR3. The V and J genes are TRBV5-8 and TRBJ1-5; 7 bases align to TRBD1. CDR3 length: 14 residues. From germline, CDR1 is SGHTS and CDR2 YDEGEE. J gave up 4 bases and V 5 bases, and 6 bases lay outside the gene matches. The CDR3 region is CASSLSGGNQPQHF. CDR3 nucleotides: TGTGCCAGCAGTTTATCAGGGGGAAATCAGCCCCAGCATTTT.

Regarding this clone: Other nucleotide sequences from this sample produce the same CDR3. The chain is built from TRBV9 and TRBJ1-3, with D possibly being TRBD1 (5 bases). Between the trimmed V and J ends, which lost 2 bases and 4 bases, there was a span of 19 bases. The germline V gene has CDR1 SGDLS and CDR2 YYNGEE. The CDR3 runs 17 residues. The DNA of the CDR3 is TGTGCCAGCAGCGTGCAACTTCAGGGAAGCTTCGGAAACACCATATATTTT. As protein: CASSVQLQGSFGNTIYF.

The chain recombines TRBV9 with TRBJ2-2; 11 nucleotides agree with TRBD2. With 3 bases clipped from V and 4 bases from J, the junction kept 5 bases outside the gene matches. The V gene's germline CDR1 is SGDLS and CDR2 YYNGEE. This CDR3 has 16 residues. CDR3 region: CASSDLGLAGTGELFF. CDR3 nucleotide sequence: TGTGCCAGCAGCGATCTAGGACTAGCGGGCACCGGGGAGCTGTTTTTT.